Listed below are T cell receptor beta chains from one sample, sequenced in a study of cytomegalovirus exposure and HLA in healthy donors. Clones were read by immunoSEQ multiplex PCR, and TCRdb kept only the in-frame ones, dropping some. The sample consists of some 170,000 clones, around 86% of them appearing once. Sequenced: PBMCs. Receptors were obtained from a man aged 50 to 60 in good health and CMV-seropositive. Both conserved end residues are part of each CDR3. Each record gives: D gene, J gene, V gene, clone size, CDR3 DNA, CDR3 protein. D genes are given only for firm matches. Size is stated for part of the rows, as once, few or many counts, or as a class when the clone is expanded.

TRBD1 | TRBJ1-4 | TRBV9 | NA | TGTGCCAGCAGCGCCGAGGGGGGGACAGGGCTTGAAAAACTGTTTTTT | CASSAEGGTGLEKLFF
NA | TRBJ2-7 | TRBV28 | NA | TGTGCCAGCAGTGCGGACTCGCCTTCCTACGAGCAGTACTTC | CASSADSPSYEQYF
TRBD2 | TRBJ2-1 | TRBV30 | NA | TGTGCCTGGAGGCAAACTAGCGGGGTTTACAATGAGCAGTTCTTC | CAWRQTSGVYNEQFF
TRBD1 | TRBJ2-5 | TRBV2 | NA | TGTGCCAGTAGACAGGGGGCGCGGGAGACCCAGTACTTC | CASRQGARETQYF
NA | TRBJ1-1 | TRBV29-1 | NA | TGCAGCTACCACAGGGCCATGAACACTGAAGCTTTCTTT | CSYHRAMNTEAFF
NA | TRBJ2-7 | TRBV10-3 | once | TGTGCCACCAGCGGGGGGACAGGCCGAACCTACGAGCAGTACTTC | CATSGGTGRTYEQYF
TRBD1 | TRBJ1-6 | TRBV5-4 | NA | TGTGCCAGCAGATACGGGACAGGGGGAAATTCACCCCTCCACTTT | CASRYGTGGNSPLHF
TRBD2 | TRBJ2-1 | TRBV5-4 | NA | TGTGCCAGCACCAGGGGACTAGCGGGAGTCAATGAGCAGTTCTTC | CASTRGLAGVNEQFF
NA | TRBJ2-7 | TRBV7-3 | few | TGTGCCAGCAGCTTCGAACGGGACTCCGAGCAGTACTTC | CASSFERDSEQYF
TRBD1 | TRBJ1-5 | TRBV2 | NA | TGTGCCAGCAGTAGACAGGGGGATCAGCCCCAGCATTTT | CASSRQGDQPQHF
NA | TRBJ1-5 | TRBV18 | NA | TGTGCCAGCTCACCACCGGGCGGGGGACTTCAGCCCCAGCATTTT | CASSPPGGGLQPQHF
NA | TRBJ2-3 | TRBV6-5 | NA | TGTGCCAGCAGTTACTCGAGGGGGGGCGGAGATACGCAGTATTTT | CASSYSRGGGDTQYF
TRBD2 | TRBJ2-3 | TRBV5-4 | NA | TGTGCCAGCAGCCCGGGACTAGCGGTGACAGATACGCAGTATTTT | CASSPGLAVTDTQYF
TRBD2 | TRBJ2-1 | TRBV13 | NA | TGTGCCAGCAGCAAAGAGGGGACTAGCGGCTACAATGAGCAGTTCTTC | CASSKEGTSGYNEQFF
NA | TRBJ2-7 | TRBV6-5 | NA | TGTGCCAGCGCCACAGACCCCTCCTACGAGCAGTACTTC | CASATDPSYEQYF
NA | TRBJ1-6 | TRBV4-1 | NA | TGCGCCAGCAGCCAAAGCCCGACACCAACAAATTCACCCCTCCACTTT | CASSQSPTPTNSPLHF
NA | TRBJ1-5 | TRBV7-9 | NA | TGTGCCAGCAGCGGTCAGTTTCAGGGTCGAGGCCAGCCCCAGCATTTT | CASSGQFQGRGQPQHF
NA | TRBJ2-5 | TRBV11-2 | NA | TGTGCCAGCAGCTTGAACCGGGTCCGAGGGACCCAGTACTTC | CASSLNRVRGTQYF
TRBD1 | TRBJ2-7 | TRBV14 | once | TGTGCCAGCAGCCCGGACAGGGCCTACGAGCAGTACTTC | CASSPDRAYEQYF
NA | TRBJ2-7 | TRBV28 | NA | TGTGCCAGCAGTCTCAGTCCCCCGTCCTACGAGCAGTACTTC | CASSLSPPSYEQYF
TRBD1 | TRBJ1-2 | TRBV2 | NA | TGTGCCAGCACCCCCTGGGACAGCCCCGGGTATGGCTACACCTTC | CASTPWDSPGYGYTF
NA | TRBJ2-7 | TRBV4-1 | NA | TGCGCCAGCAGCCAGGGTCGTCCAGGGAGGTACGAGCAGTACTTC | CASSQGRPGRYEQYF
TRBD1 | TRBJ1-1 | TRBV7-9 | NA | TGTGCCAGCAGCTTAACAGGGGGCCTGAACACTGAAGCTTTCTTT | CASSLTGGLNTEAFF
NA | TRBJ2-7 | TRBV4-1 | NA | TGCGCCAGCAGCCAACCTGCAGCGTACGAGCAGTACTTC | CASSQPAAYEQYF
TRBD2 | TRBJ2-2 | TRBV6-4 | NA | TGTGCCAGCAGACTAGCGGGAGACACCGGGGAGCTGTTTTTT | CASRLAGDTGELFF
NA | TRBJ2-7 | TRBV29-1 | few | TGCAGCGTTAGGCAGGGGGGAACCTACGAGCAGTACTTC | CSVRQGGTYEQYF
NA | TRBJ2-3 | TRBV6-1 | few | TGTGCCAGCAGTGATCGTGGAGGACAGCGCACAGATACGCAGTATTTT | CASSDRGGQRTDTQYF
TRBD2 | TRBJ2-7 | TRBV7-6 | NA | TGTGCCAGCAGCCCGGGACTAGCGGGGGGAGAGATCTCCTACGAGCAGTACTTC | CASSPGLAGGEISYEQYF
TRBD1 | TRBJ1-2 | TRBV15 | NA | TGTGCCACCAGCAGAATACAGGGGGCGAGTTATGGCTACACCTTC | CATSRIQGASYGYTF
TRBD1 | TRBJ1-1 | TRBV11-2 | NA | TGTGCCAGCAGCTTAAGGGGTTGGGACAGGGGGCGTGAAGCTTTCTTT | CASSLRGWDRGREAFF
NA | TRBJ1-1 | TRBV7-9 | NA | TGTTCCAGCAGCTTATGGTCGGACACTGAAGCTTTCTTT | CSSSLWSDTEAFF
NA | TRBJ1-2 | TRBV2 | NA | TGTGCCAGCAGGTGGGGGGACTATGGCTACACCTTC | CASRWGDYGYTF
NA | TRBJ1-4 | TRBV7-3 | NA | TGTGCCAGCACCCTATCGGGGGGTAATGAAAAACTGTTTTTT | CASTLSGGNEKLFF
TRBD2 | TRBJ2-1 | TRBV9 | once | TGTGCCAGCAGCGTCTCCTGGACTAGCGTTGGCAATGAGCAGTTCTTC | CASSVSWTSVGNEQFF
NA | TRBJ1-1 | TRBV5-5 | few | TGTGCCAGCAGCTTTGATGGGGGGACTGAAGCTTTCTTT | CASSFDGGTEAFF
TRBD1 | TRBJ1-1 | TRBV27 | once | TGTGCCAGCCAGGGGGCAGGTGAGCTCACTGAAGCTTTCTTT | CASQGAGELTEAFF
NA | TRBJ1-5 | TRBV5-6 | NA | TGTGCCAGCAGCTTGGGGACAGCAAGGAATCAGCCCCAGCATTTT | CASSLGTARNQPQHF
TRBD1 | TRBJ1-1 | TRBV2 | NA | TGTGCCACTGAGGGGGCAGGGGAAGCTTTCTTT | CATEGAGEAFF
NA | TRBJ2-2 | TRBV5-1 | few | TGCGCCAGCAGATCGGGCACCGGGGAGCTGTTTTTT | CASRSGTGELFF
NA | TRBJ2-1 | TRBV11-2 | NA | TGTGCCAGCAGCTTAGGATCCGGCGGGGGCCATTACAATGAGCAGTTCTTC | CASSLGSGGGHYNEQFF
TRBD1 | TRBJ2-1 | TRBV28 | NA | TGTGCCAGCAGTTTAGCCGGGACAGGGACCTACAATGAGCAGTTCTTC | CASSLAGTGTYNEQFF
TRBD1 | TRBJ1-2 | TRBV4-2 | NA | TGTGCCAGCAGCCTATCGACAGGGGGAACGGGGGGTGGCTACACCTTC | CASSLSTGGTGGGYTF
NA | TRBJ2-7 | TRBV7-3 | NA | TGTGCCAGCAGCTTAGGTCGGGGAAGCTACGAGCAGTACTTC | CASSLGRGSYEQYF
TRBD1 | TRBJ1-6 | TRBV28 | NA | TGTGCCAGCAGTTTATTAGGGGGCGCATCCTATTCACCCCTCCACTTT | CASSLLGGASYSPLHF
NA | TRBJ2-7 | TRBV5-1 | once | TGCGCCAGCAGCTTGGACAGCTTCAGCTCCTACGAGCAGTACTTC | CASSLDSFSSYEQYF
NA | TRBJ2-1 | TRBV27 | once | TGTGCCAGCAGCCCCTCCGGTGGGGCTTCTAATGAGCAGTTCTTC | CASSPSGGASNEQFF
NA | TRBJ2-1 | TRBV7-7 | few | TGTGCCAGCAGCCCAGACAGGAGAGGTGAGCAGTTCTTC | CASSPDRRGEQFF
NA | TRBJ2-3 | TRBV19 | NA | TGTGCCAGTAGTACGCGGGGAGCTAGCACAGATACGCAGTATTTT | CASSTRGASTDTQYF
NA | TRBJ1-4 | TRBV5-1 | NA | TGCGCCAGCAGCCTGCGTGGAACTAATGAAAAACTGTTTTTT | CASSLRGTNEKLFF
TRBD2 | TRBJ2-7 | TRBV28 | NA | TGTGCCAGCAGCCTAGGGACTAGCGGGAGGGTGGTCGAGCAGTACTTC | CASSLGTSGRVVEQYF
NA | TRBJ2-1 | TRBV28 | NA | TGTGCCAGCAGTTTTGAGGGAGAACCCCCCTACGAGCAGTTCTTC | CASSFEGEPPYEQFF
NA | TRBJ1-1 | TRBV9 | NA | TGTGCCAGCAGCGTAGCTGTGGGCTATGAAGCTTTCTTT | CASSVAVGYEAFF
TRBD1 | TRBJ1-5 | TRBV5-1 | NA | TGCGCCAGCAGCTTGGAAGGGACAGGGGTCCAGCCCCAGCATTTT | CASSLEGTGVQPQHF
TRBD2 | TRBJ2-7 | TRBV18 | NA | TGTGCCAGCTCAGAAGGATACGGGGGGGCCTACGAGCAGTACTTC | CASSEGYGGAYEQYF
TRBD1 | TRBJ2-7 | TRBV7-9 | NA | TGTGCCAGCAGCTTAACGCTGGACAGGGGGTACGAGCAGTACTTC | CASSLTLDRGYEQYF
NA | TRBJ1-4 | TRBV2 | NA | TGTGCCAGCAGTGACAGGGGTGGCGAAAAACTGTTTTTT | CASSDRGGEKLFF
NA | TRBJ2-5 | TRBV19 | once | TGTGCCAGTAGTGGTGGAGGGCCCCTCTTGCACTTC | CASSGGGPLLHF
NA | TRBJ2-2 | TRBV7-2 | NA | TGTGCCAGCAGCTTGGCAGTCTTCACCGGGGAGCTGTTTTTT | CASSLAVFTGELFF
TRBD1 | TRBJ1-1 | TRBV7-9 | NA | TGTGCCAGCAGCCAACAGGGGTACACTGAAGCTTTCTTT | CASSQQGYTEAFF